The clone carrying this T cell receptor (beta chain) was counted only a few times. As yet, its antigen is unknown. The CDR3 end falls 3 residues outside the read, so it is completed with the germline J gene. The sample belongs to a study of T cell clonality in common variable immunodeficiency. Study-wide findings and caveats: TCRbeta clonality was increased in CVID versus healthy controls. Authors noted CVID clonality's cause needs subpopulation repertoire sequencing. In common variable immunodeficiency, TCR beta chains reportedly carried fewer deletions and N-nucleotide insertions. Patient heterogeneity in the CVID cohort limited correlations between repertoire features and clinical complications.

The CDR3 contains 15 residues. Germline values: CDR1 SGHTA, CDR2 FQGNSA. Unmatched junction bases numbered 6, after V lost 1 base and J lost 6 bases. The assay was immunoSEQ multiplex PCR, and TCRdb's table has in-frame clones only and misses some. Listed here are about 33,000 clones without any singletons, the top ten holding 5% to 7%. The sample comprised peripheral blood mononuclear cells. This receptor was identified in a human donor with common variable immunodeficiency. The genes are TRBV7-2 and TRBJ2-7; 10 bases agree with TRBD2. The CDR3 reads CASSLVAGGGSEQYF. The CDR3 DNA, read in part, is TGTGCCAGCAGCTTAGTAGCGGGGGGCGGGAGCGAG.